The 24 T cell receptor beta chains below all came from one sample that was sequenced in a study of shared clonotypes between healthy human individuals. Data came from immunoSEQ multiplex PCR; TCRdb stores just in-frame clones and leaves some out. Among approximately 2.5 million clones, roughly 92% were seen once, and the ten largest hold roughly 0.15%. The sample comprised naive CD4+ T cells sorted from blood. The subset was: CD45RA+ positively selected. These receptors were taken from a man in his late teens or twenties in good health.

The genes are TRBV15 and TRBJ2-1, with D perhaps matching TRBD1 (5 bases). This CDR3 has 11 amino acids. From germline, CDR1 is LNHNV and CDR2 YYDKDF (reference sequence). The V end lost 1 base, the J end lost 12 bases, and 7 bases lay between the germline ends. DNA of the CDR3: TGTGCCACCAGCAGAGGGCAGGGGCAGTTCTTC. Translated, it gives CATSRGQGQFF.

The genes are TRBV28 and TRBJ1-5; 9 bases match TRBD1. This CDR3 contains 20 residues. The germline gives CDR1 MDHEN, CDR2 SYDVKM. Unmatched junction bases numbered 24, after V lost 3 bases and J lost 9 bases. The CDR3: CASSLTRAGRTGVPERPQHF. The CDR3 DNA is TGTGCCAGCAGTTTGACTCGGGCGGGGAGGACAGGGGTCCCTGAGCGGCCCCAGCATTTT.

This clone was seen only a few times. This chain links TRBV28 with TRBJ1-5, with TRBD1 as a possible D gene (5 bases). The ends were cut back, 3 bases at V and 4 bases at J, with 13 bases in the middle. This CDR3 is 15 amino acids long. Germline CDR1 reads MDHEN; CDR2 reads SYDVKM. DNA of the CDR3: TGTGCCAGCAGTTTCGGAGCAGGGACTAATCAGCCCCAGCATTTT. Its protein product is CASSFGAGTNQPQHF.

There are a few counts of this clone. The chain carries TRBV18 and TRBJ1-1; 7 bases map to TRBD1. Looked up from germline, CDR1 is KGHSH and CDR2 is LQKENI. CDR3 length: 15 residues. Germline trimming cut 0 bases from V and 9 bases from J; bases unmatched to any gene: 10. Here the CDR3 reads CASSPPDGRDRKAFF. The CDR3 nucleotides are TGTGCCAGCTCACCACCGGATGGGCGGGACAGAAAAGCTTTCTTT.

For this clone: Other DNA sequences from this sample encode an identical CDR3 as well. The chain has TRBV18 and TRBJ2-3, with D unresolved. Germline-derived CDR1 and CDR2 are KGHSH and LQKENI. Trimming left V 3 bases short and J 4 bases short, with 5 bases between. The CDR3 contains 12 residues. CDR3 sequence: CASSPPADTQYF. The CDR3 nucleotides are TGTGCCAGCTCACCCCCGGCAGATACGCAGTATTTT.

About this clone itself: The same CDR3 is also encoded by other DNA sequences in this sample. CDR3 DNA sequence: TGTGCCTGGAGGGGGGGAGGGAACACTGAAGCTTTCTTT. As protein: CAWRGGGNTEAFF. The chain carries TRBV30 and TRBJ1-1; D is possibly TRBD1 (5 bases). The CDR3 length is 13 residues. Trimming removed 3 bases from V and 1 base from J, with 9 bases in between. Germline V gene data show CDR1 as GTSNPN and CDR2 as SVGIG (reference sequence).

Only one count was recorded for this clone. CDR3: CASSSGAGGGVGNTIYF. CDR3 DNA: TGCGCCAGCAGCTCTGGAGCAGGCGGGGGCGTAGGAAACACCATATATTTT. This chain links TRBV5-1 with TRBJ1-3; TRBD1 is a possible D gene (6 bases). The germline CDR1 and CDR2 sequences are SGHRS and YFSETQ. The CDR3 contains 17 residues. V gave up 3 bases and J gave up 4 bases, with 20 bases separating them.

The genes are TRBV5-4 and TRBJ2-1; D not resolved. V shed 6 bases and J shed 9 bases, with 22 bases lying between them. Germline-derived CDR1 and CDR2 are SGHNT and YYREEE (reference sequence). The CDR3 consists of 15 residues. As DNA, the CDR3 is TGTGCCAGCACCACTGGAATCGCCTCATCAGGTGAGCAGTTCTTC. This translates into CASTTGIASSGEQFF. Based on the CDR3 plus reference TRBV5-4 and TRBJ2-1, the full variable domain is ETGVTQSPTHLIKTRGQQVTLRCSSQSGHNTVSWYQQALGQGPQFIFQYYREEENGRGNFPPRFSGLQFPNYSSELNVNALELDDSALYLCASTTGIASSGEQFFGPGTRLTVL.

The chain has TRBV5-1 and TRBJ1-2; no definite D call. The germline V gene has CDR1 SGHRS and CDR2 YFSETQ. Trimming left V 0 bases short and J 4 bases short, with 10 bases between. The CDR3 totals 14 residues. CDR3 region: CASSLGTVSYGYTF. CDR3 bases: TGCGCCAGCAGCTTGGGCACAGTTAGCTATGGCTACACCTTC.

The table lists this clone with a count of one. The chain combines TRBV6-1 with TRBJ2-5; D is uncertain. In germline, CDR1 is MNHNS, CDR2 SASEGT. V lost 6 bases and J lost 1, with 15 bases in between. This CDR3 is built from 15 residues. The CDR3 spells CASSQLFTAQETQYF. In nucleotides, the CDR3 is TGTGCCAGCAGCCAGCTCTTTACGGCCCAAGAGACCCAGTACTTC.

This clone was found once. This rearrangement joins TRBV11-2 to TRBJ2-2, with 8 bases aligning to TRBD1. This CDR3 contains 15 residues. Trimming cost V 7 bases and J 5 bases; bases outside gene matches: 9. Looked up from germline, CDR1 is SGHAT and CDR2 is FQNNGV. The chain's CDR3 is CASNAGGAGTGELFF. As DNA, the CDR3 is TGTGCCAGCAACGCAGGGGGCGCCGGAACCGGGGAGCTGTTTTTT.

This clone was seen a single time. The rearrangement joins TRBV5-1 to TRBJ2-6; 9 bases agree with TRBD1. The CDR3 loop spans 16 amino acids. From germline, CDR1 is SGHRS and CDR2 YFSETQ. Unmatched junction bases numbered 5, after V lost 3 bases and J lost 4 bases. CDR3 bases: TGCGCCAGCAGCTGGGGGACAGGGACAGGGGCCAACGTCCTGACTTTC. It yields the protein CASSWGTGTGANVLTF. The full variable domain, with the rest looked up from reference TRBV5-1 and TRBJ2-6, is KAGVTQTPRYLIKTRGQQVTLSCSPISGHRSVSWYQQTPGQGLQFLFEYFSETQRNKGNFPGRFSGRQFSNSRSEMNVSTLELGDSALYLCASSWGTGTGANVLTFGAGSRLTVL.

V gene TRBV15 combines with J gene TRBJ2-2; D may be TRBD1 (5 bases). Germline lookup yields CDR1 LNHNV and CDR2 YYDKDF (reference sequence). Trimming shortened V by 1 base and J by 0 bases, and 15 bases separated the two germline ends. CDR3 length: 18 residues. The CDR3 DNA follows: TGTGCCACCAGCAGAGTCGTTATGGCAGGGACGAACACCGGGGAGCTGTTTTTT. Translated: CATSRVVMAGTNTGELFF.

The CDR3 sequence is CASRTGLALYEQYF. In DNA, the CDR3 is TGTGCCAGCAGGACGGGACTAGCGTTGTACGAGCAGTACTTC. V gene TRBV6-5 combines with J gene TRBJ2-7, with TRBD2 matching over 10 bases. The CDR3 length is 14 residues. Germline CDR1 and CDR2: MNHEY and SVGAGI. Trimming removed 6 bases from V and 4 bases from J; junction bases left unmatched: 6.

The chain combines TRBV28 with TRBJ2-2, with 8 positions matching TRBD2. The CDR3 sequence is 16 residues long. Germline V lookup: CDR1 MDHEN, CDR2 SYDVKM. With 5 bases clipped from V and 4 bases from J, the junction kept 9 bases outside the gene matches. CDR3 DNA sequence: TGTGCCAGCAGTACGGTTGGGCTAGCGGGCACCGGGGAGCTGTTTTTT. Translation gives CASSTVGLAGTGELFF.

As concerns this clone: This same CDR3 is encoded by further DNA sequences in the sample. The J gene is TRBJ1-2, the V gene TRBV5-6; D is unresolved. The CDR3 totals 13 residues. Germline V gene sequence: CDR1 SGHDT, CDR2 YYEEEE. Trimming removed 0 bases from V and 2 bases from J, with 5 bases in between. The CDR3 nucleotides read TGTGCCAGCAGCTTGGGGGAGAACTATGGCTACACCTTC. As protein: CASSLGENYGYTF.

The rearrangement links TRBV7-2 to TRBJ2-2, with 11 bases aligning to TRBD2. The CDR3 totals 14 residues. V shed 9 bases and J 3 bases; nucleotides not matched to a gene: 3. Germline V CDR1 and CDR2: SGHTA, FQGNSA. The CDR3 sequence: CASLGLADTGELFF. CDR3 coding DNA: TGTGCCAGTCTGGGACTAGCGGACACCGGGGAGCTGTTTTTT.

The chain employs TRBV30 and TRBJ1-2; TRBD1 matches at 10 bases. Germline V gene lookup returns CDR1 GTSNPN and CDR2 SVGIG (reference sequence). This CDR3 spans 13 amino acids. The junction had 6 bases not matched to a gene; V was cut back by 3 bases and J by 8 bases. CDR3 nucleotide sequence: TGTGCCTGGAGAGACAGGGGGCTCAAAGGCTACACCTTC. Protein: CAWRDRGLKGYTF. The whole variable domain, remainder taken from reference TRBV30 and TRBJ1-2, is SQTIHQWPATLVQPVGSPLSLECTVEGTSNPNLYWYRQAAGRGLQLLFYSVGIGQISSEVPQNLSASRPQDRQFILSSKKLLLSDSGFYLCAWRDRGLKGYTFGSGTRLTVV.

This clone was counted between two and nine times. The identical CDR3 is also encoded by other nucleotide sequences in the sample. The chain combines TRBV19 with TRBJ1-1; TRBD1 aligns across 7 bases. Germline CDR1 is LNHDA and CDR2 is SQIVND (reference sequence). J lost 1 base, V lost 4 bases, and 3 bases had no gene match. The length of the CDR3 is 14 residues. CDR3 amino acids: CASSRDRRNTEAFF. The CDR3 DNA reads TGTGCCAGTAGTAGGGACAGACGGAACACTGAAGCTTTCTTT.

V is TRBV5-4 and J is TRBJ2-5; TRBD2 matches at 12 bases. Germline V CDR1 and CDR2: SGHNT, YYREEE (reference sequence). J gave up 2 bases and V 7 bases, and 3 bases lay outside the gene matches. The CDR3 runs 14 residues. CDR3 sequence: CASQLAGGQETQYF. DNA of the CDR3: TGTGCCAGCCAACTAGCGGGAGGACAAGAGACCCAGTACTTC.

The chain uses TRBV30 and TRBJ2-7, with TRBD1 matching 8 bases. This CDR3 is 13 amino acids long. The V and J ends lost 0 bases and 2 bases, in that order; junction bases with no gene match: 0. CDR1 and CDR2 (germline): GTSNPN, SVGIG (reference sequence). CDR3 sequence (DNA): TGTGCCTGGAGTGTGGACAGGGCCTACGAGCAGTACTTC. It translates to CAWSVDRAYEQYF.

This chain joins TRBV5-4 and TRBJ2-5, with 14 positions matching TRBD2. Germline V gene sequence: CDR1 SGHNT, CDR2 YYREEE (reference sequence). J lost 5 bases, V lost 3 bases, and 3 bases had no gene match. The CDR3 is 15 amino acids. Here the CDR3 DNA reads TGTGCCAGCAGCTCGACTAGCGGGAGGGCCGAGACCCAGTACTTC. It encodes CASSSTSGRAETQYF.

This clone was detected once. CDR3 nucleotide sequence: TGTGCCAGCTCACCTGAGGGATGGAGGGAGCGGTACGAGCAGTACTTC. Protein: CASSPEGWRERYEQYF. V is TRBV18 and J is TRBJ2-7; TRBD2 is a possible D gene (6 bases). Looked up from germline, CDR1 is KGHSH and CDR2 is LQKENI. CDR3 length equals 16 residues. With 3 bases removed from V and 4 bases from J, the gap between germline ends came to 19 bases.

V usage is TRBV6-5 and J usage is TRBJ2-2; D not resolved. Trimming removed 10 bases from V and 15 bases from J, with 18 bases in between. This CDR3 comprises 11 residues. CDR1 and CDR2 from the germline V gene are MNHEY and SVGAGI. The CDR3 is CATGSSRVMFF. The DNA for the CDR3 is TGTGCCACTGGCTCCTCTAGGGTTATGTTTTTT.